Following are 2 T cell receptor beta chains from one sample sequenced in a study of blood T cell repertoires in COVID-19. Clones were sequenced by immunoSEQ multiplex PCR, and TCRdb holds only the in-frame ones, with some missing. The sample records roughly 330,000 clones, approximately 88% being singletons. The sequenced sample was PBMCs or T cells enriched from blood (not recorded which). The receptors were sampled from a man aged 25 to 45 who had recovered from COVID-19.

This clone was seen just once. The CDR3 DNA reads TGTGCCAGCAGCTCACCCACAGGGTTGGAGACCCAGTACTTC. Translating gives CASSSPTGLETQYF. The chain couples TRBV5-5 to TRBJ2-5; possibly TRBD1 for D (6 bases). This CDR3 contains 14 residues. Germline CDR1 SGHKS, CDR2 YYEKEE (reference sequence). The germline V and J ends were trimmed by 3 bases and 5 bases, with 14 bases remaining between them. The full variable domain, its missing parts supplied by reference TRBV5-5 and TRBJ2-5, is DAGVTQSPTHLIKTRGQQVTLRCSPISGHKSVSWYQQVLGQGPQFIFQYYEKEERGRGNFPDRFSARQFPNYSSELNVNALLLGDSALYLCASSSPTGLETQYFGPGTRLLVL.

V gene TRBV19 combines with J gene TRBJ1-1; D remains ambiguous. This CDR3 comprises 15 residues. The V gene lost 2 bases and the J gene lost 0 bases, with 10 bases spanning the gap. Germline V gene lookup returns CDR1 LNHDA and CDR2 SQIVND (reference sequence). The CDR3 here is CASSIQTRVNTEAFF. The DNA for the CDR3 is TGTGCCAGTAGTATACAAACCCGGGTGAACACTGAAGCTTTCTTT.